This is a list of T cell receptor beta chains from one sample in a study of Ad26.COV2.S vaccination and SARS-CoV-2 variants. Profiled with immunoSEQ multiplex PCR; TCRdb holds only in-frame clones, not every one. The data hold about 350,000 clones, with roughly 91% observed a single time. This sample comprised peripheral blood, obtained in a trial of Ad26.COV2.S vaccine versus placebo. The receptors here all came from a person between 18 and 59 years old who received the Ad26.COV2.S COVID-19 vaccine or a placebo. The CDR3 runs from the conserved cysteine through the conserved F or W. A D gene is named only where the DNA matches it firmly. Size is stated for part of the rows, as once, few or many counts, or as a class when the clone is expanded.

clone size	V gene	D gene	CDR3 length	J gene	CDR3 DNA	CDR3 protein
.	TRBV6-2/TRBV6-3	TRBD1	18	TRBJ1-4	TGTGCCAGCAGTTACCCGCTTACAGGGGTTGCAACTAATGAAAAACTGTTTTTT	CASSYPLTGVATNEKLFF
.	TRBV9	.	14	TRBJ2-1	TGTGCCAGCAGCGTAGCGGGATCGACAGATGAGCAGTTCTTC	CASSVAGSTDEQFF
.	TRBV7-2	.	17	TRBJ2-3	TGTGCCAGCAGCTTAGTGGCGGCCTCTACTAGCACAGATACGCAGTATTTT	CASSLVAASTSTDTQYF
.	TRBV5-4	TRBD2	16	TRBJ2-1	TGTGCCAGCAGCTGGGTCCTAGCGGGGGTTGTCAATGAGCAGTTCTTC	CASSWVLAGVVNEQFF
.	TRBV5-4	TRBD1	14	TRBJ2-5	TGTGCCAGCAGCCGGGACAGCTTCCAAGAGACCCAGTACTTC	CASSRDSFQETQYF
.	TRBV4-1	TRBD1	16	TRBJ1-3	TGCGCCAGCAGTCCAGGGGGCAGAGGAGGTGGAAACACCATATATTTT	CASSPGGRGGGNTIYF
.	TRBV5-1	TRBD1	15	TRBJ1-4	TGCGCCAGCAGCGCGACAGGGGCAACTAATGAAAAACTGTTTTTT	CASSATGATNEKLFF
.	TRBV5-4	.	12	TRBJ1-2	TGTGCCAGCAGCTTGTGGGGGGTACCCTACACCTTC	CASSLWGVPYTF
.	TRBV9	.	15	TRBJ1-3	TGTGCCAGCAGCGTAGGAGGGGGCTCTGGAAACACCATATATTTT	CASSVGGGSGNTIYF
.	TRBV18	.	15	TRBJ1-1	TGTGCCAGCTCACCACTCGCAGGAGAGAACACTGAAGCTTTCTTT	CASSPLAGENTEAFF
.	TRBV5-4	.	12	TRBJ2-7	TGTGCCAGCAGAAACGCAGGGGACGAGCAGTACTTC	CASRNAGDEQYF
once	TRBV5-6	TRBD1	15	TRBJ1-4	TGTGCCAGCAGTTTCGGGACAGGGACTAATGAAAAACTGTTTTTT	CASSFGTGTNEKLFF
.	TRBV6-5	.	14	TRBJ2-7	TGTGCCAGCAGTTACAGGGAGTGGGTATACGAGCAGTACTTC	CASSYREWVYEQYF
.	TRBV5-1	.	16	TRBJ2-7	TGCGCCAGCAGCTTGGCCGGTCACAGCTCATCCTACGAGCAGTACTTC	CASSLAGHSSSYEQYF
.	TRBV7-9	.	15	TRBJ1-5	TGTGCCAGCAGCTTAGCTCCGTCTCCCAATCAGCCCCAGCATTTT	CASSLAPSPNQPQHF
.	TRBV7-9	.	15	TRBJ2-7	TGTGCCAGCAGCTTGGGGGGGACAGGAGACTACGAGCAGTACTTC	CASSLGGTGDYEQYF